Listed below are T cell receptor beta chains from one sample, sequenced in a study of spatial heterogeneity in lung cancer. TCRdb itself ran the 5' RACE reads through MiXCR, one entry per CDR3 protein. This table holds approximately 94,000 distinct CDR3 sequences, around 4.3% found once. Sample: lung tumor tissue, taken at surgery. The receptors were sampled from a male donor with early-stage non-small cell lung cancer. Each CDR3 is given with its conserved first and last residue. Fields, in order: V gene, J gene, clone size, D gene, CDR3 DNA, CDR3 protein. A D gene is named only where the DNA matches it firmly. Not every row has a clone size; where given, it reads once, few, many or a size class.

v_gene: TRBV7-6; j_gene: TRBJ2-2; abundance: -; d_gene: -; CDR3nt: TGTGCCAGCAGCTTACTCGGCCGGAGCGGGGAGCTGTTTTTT; CDR3aa: CASSLLGRSGELFF
v_gene: TRBV7-2; j_gene: TRBJ2-2; abundance: many; d_gene: TRBD2; CDR3nt: TGTGCCAGCAGCTGGACTGCGGGAGCTGGCGGGGAGCTGTTTTTT; CDR3aa: CASSWTAGAGGELFF
v_gene: TRBV7-7; j_gene: TRBJ2-5; abundance: many; d_gene: -; CDR3nt: TGTGCTAGCAGCCGCGGACAGACAGAGACCCAGTACTTC; CDR3aa: CASSRGQTETQYF
v_gene: TRBV5-1; j_gene: TRBJ1-1; abundance: many; d_gene: TRBD1; CDR3nt: TGCGCCAGCAGCCCAAGGACAGGGGGCCCCCAGACGAACACTGAAGCTTTCTTT; CDR3aa: CASSPRTGGPQTNTEAFF
v_gene: TRBV28; j_gene: TRBJ1-6; abundance: many; d_gene: TRBD1; CDR3nt: TGTGCCAGCAGTTCCCCCGCAGGGGGCGGTTCACCCCTCCACTTT; CDR3aa: CASSSPAGGGSPLHF
v_gene: TRBV7-2; j_gene: TRBJ2-2; abundance: few; d_gene: TRBD1; CDR3nt: TGTGCCAGCAGCGCCCGGACAGGGGGCTTAGCCGGGGAGCTGTTTTTT; CDR3aa: CASSARTGGLAGELFF
v_gene: TRBV15; j_gene: TRBJ1-4; abundance: many; d_gene: -; CDR3nt: TGTGCCACCAGCAGAGATCTAGGGCTTGTTGAAAAACTGTTTTTT; CDR3aa: CATSRDLGLVEKLFF
v_gene: TRBV11-2; j_gene: TRBJ2-1; abundance: many; d_gene: -; CDR3nt: TGTGCCAGCAGCTTCATCCCGGGACAACCCTACAATGAGCAGTTCTTC; CDR3aa: CASSFIPGQPYNEQFF
v_gene: TRBV5-1; j_gene: TRBJ2-7; abundance: many; d_gene: -; CDR3nt: TGCGCCAGCAGCTCGACTGGAAACTACGAGCAGTACTTC; CDR3aa: CASSSTGNYEQYF
v_gene: TRBV20-1; j_gene: TRBJ2-7; abundance: many; d_gene: -; CDR3nt: TGCAGTGCTAGACCGAGCGGGCTCTCCTACGAGCAGTACTTC; CDR3aa: CSARPSGLSYEQYF
v_gene: TRBV5-4; j_gene: TRBJ2-5; abundance: many; d_gene: -; CDR3nt: TGTGCCAGCAGCCCCAGACAGGCTCGGACCCAGTACTTC; CDR3aa: CASSPRQARTQYF
v_gene: TRBV9; j_gene: TRBJ2-3; abundance: many; d_gene: -; CDR3nt: TGTGCCAGCAGCGTACAGAGCGGTAGCACAGATACGCAGTATTTT; CDR3aa: CASSVQSGSTDTQYF
v_gene: TRBV20-1; j_gene: TRBJ2-7; abundance: many; d_gene: -; CDR3nt: TGCAGTGCTAGAAGTCAGGACTCCTACGAGCAGTACTTC; CDR3aa: CSARSQDSYEQYF
v_gene: TRBV5-1; j_gene: TRBJ2-1; abundance: many; d_gene: -; CDR3nt: TGCGCCAGCAGCCTACCCTCTCATGACCTAACTCCTGATAGCAATGAGCAGTTCTTC; CDR3aa: CASSLPSHDLTPDSNEQFF
v_gene: TRBV19; j_gene: TRBJ2-2; abundance: many; d_gene: -; CDR3nt: TGTGCCAGTACACGGACAGACACCGGGGAGCTGTTTTTT; CDR3aa: CASTRTDTGELFF
v_gene: TRBV20-1; j_gene: TRBJ2-5; abundance: -; d_gene: -; CDR3nt: TGCAGTGCTAGAGATTTCCGGGCCACGGGGCAAGAGACCCAGTACTTC; CDR3aa: CSARDFRATGQETQYF
v_gene: TRBV7-2; j_gene: TRBJ2-1; abundance: -; d_gene: -; CDR3nt: TGTGCCAGCAGCTTAAGCTTGCGAGTGTACAATGAGCAGTTCTTC; CDR3aa: CASSLSLRVYNEQFF
v_gene: TRBV27; j_gene: TRBJ2-7; abundance: many; d_gene: TRBD1; CDR3nt: TGTGCCAGCAGCGCTACCGGGACAGGGTACTACGAGCAGTACTTC; CDR3aa: CASSATGTGYYEQYF
v_gene: TRBV21-1; j_gene: TRBJ1-3; abundance: many; d_gene: -; CDR3nt: TGTGCCAGCAGCCGCCTGGGGGCAGTTGGAAACACCATATATTTT; CDR3aa: CASSRLGAVGNTIYF
v_gene: TRBV10-3; j_gene: TRBJ2-7; abundance: many; d_gene: TRBD2; CDR3nt: TGTGCCATCAAGGCAGCGGGAGTGGGGGAGCAGTACTTC; CDR3aa: CAIKAAGVGEQYF
v_gene: TRBV4-1; j_gene: TRBJ1-2; abundance: few; d_gene: -; CDR3nt: TGCGCCAGCAGCCGGGGTATAGCCTCGGACTATGGCTACACCTTC; CDR3aa: CASSRGIASDYGYTF
v_gene: TRBV10-3; j_gene: TRBJ2-1; abundance: many; d_gene: TRBD2; CDR3nt: TGTGCCATCAGTGGAAGGCTAGCGGACAATGAGCAGTTCTTC; CDR3aa: CAISGRLADNEQFF
v_gene: TRBV6-1; j_gene: TRBJ1-4; abundance: few; d_gene: -; CDR3nt: TGTGCCAGCAGTGAAGTAATGGAAAAACTGTTTTTT; CDR3aa: CASSEVMEKLFF
v_gene: TRBV6-1; j_gene: TRBJ2-1; abundance: many; d_gene: -; CDR3nt: TGTGCCAGCAGTGGCGGGATCTCCTACAATGAGCAGTTCTTC; CDR3aa: CASSGGISYNEQFF
v_gene: TRBV11-1; j_gene: TRBJ2-5; abundance: -; d_gene: -; CDR3nt: TGTGCCAGCAGCTGGGAACAGGATTTGGAGACCCAGTACTTC; CDR3aa: CASSWEQDLETQYF
v_gene: TRBV5-1; j_gene: TRBJ2-7; abundance: many; d_gene: -; CDR3nt: TGCGCCAGCAGCTTCCAGGGGGGCTCCTACGAGCAGTACTTC; CDR3aa: CASSFQGGSYEQYF
v_gene: TRBV7-9; j_gene: TRBJ1-1; abundance: many; d_gene: -; CDR3nt: TGTGCCAGCAGCTTAGAATCTGACACTGAAGCTTTCTTT; CDR3aa: CASSLESDTEAFF
v_gene: TRBV15; j_gene: TRBJ2-2; abundance: -; d_gene: TRBD1; CDR3nt: TGTGCCACCAGCGGGGGGACAGGGTCGGTCACCGGGGAGCTGTTTTTT; CDR3aa: CATSGGTGSVTGELFF
v_gene: TRBV3-1; j_gene: TRBJ2-6; abundance: many; d_gene: -; CDR3nt: TGTGCCAGCAGCCAAGTTCTGTCAGGTGGGGCTGGGGCCAACGTCCTGACTTTC; CDR3aa: CASSQVLSGGAGANVLTF
v_gene: TRBV4-1; j_gene: TRBJ2-2; abundance: many; d_gene: -; CDR3nt: TGCGCCAGCAGCCAAGTTCTCTGGCTGAACACCGGGGAGCTGTTTTTT; CDR3aa: CASSQVLWLNTGELFF
v_gene: TRBV6-2/TRBV6-3; j_gene: TRBJ2-2; abundance: -; d_gene: -; CDR3nt: TGTGCCAGCAGGAGCTGGAGAGGGGGAGCCGGGGAGCTGTTTTTT; CDR3aa: CASRSWRGGAGELFF
v_gene: TRBV28; j_gene: TRBJ1-2; abundance: many; d_gene: -; CDR3nt: TGTGCCAGCAGTTTAGTTGCTCCCTTATCGGGAGGCTACACCTTC; CDR3aa: CASSLVAPLSGGYTF
v_gene: TRBV28; j_gene: TRBJ1-4; abundance: many; d_gene: -; CDR3nt: TGTGCCAGCAGTTTTTACAGGGTTGAGGAAAAACTGTTTTTT; CDR3aa: CASSFYRVEEKLFF
v_gene: TRBV5-1; j_gene: TRBJ2-7; abundance: many; d_gene: TRBD2; CDR3nt: TGCGCCAGCAGCTTGAGGACTAGCGGGTACGAGCAGTACTTC; CDR3aa: CASSLRTSGYEQYF
v_gene: TRBV28; j_gene: TRBJ2-3; abundance: -; d_gene: -; CDR3nt: TGTGCCAGCAGTTTAACGGGTTCCAGCACAGATACGCAGTATTTT; CDR3aa: CASSLTGSSTDTQYF
v_gene: TRBV20-1; j_gene: TRBJ2-3; abundance: many; d_gene: TRBD2; CDR3nt: TGCAGTGCTCCCCCCGGTGCGGGAGCTACAGATACGCAGTATTTT; CDR3aa: CSAPPGAGATDTQYF
v_gene: TRBV2; j_gene: TRBJ2-1; abundance: -; d_gene: -; CDR3nt: TGTGCCAGCAGTGCTCCTGGGGGCGGAACTAGCTCCTACAATGAGCAGTTCTTC; CDR3aa: CASSAPGGGTSSYNEQFF
v_gene: TRBV9; j_gene: TRBJ2-1; abundance: many; d_gene: -; CDR3nt: TGTGCCAGCAGCGTTGGGGGAACGGCCTCTGAGCAGTTCTTC; CDR3aa: CASSVGGTASEQFF
v_gene: TRBV29-1; j_gene: TRBJ2-2; abundance: -; d_gene: -; CDR3nt: TGCAGCGCTTGGAGGGCCGTTACCGGGGAGCTGTTTTTT; CDR3aa: CSAWRAVTGELFF
v_gene: TRBV6-6; j_gene: TRBJ2-7; abundance: many; d_gene: TRBD1; CDR3nt: TGTGCCAGCAGTTTCGCCAGGACAGGGGGCTCCTACGAGCAGTACTTC; CDR3aa: CASSFARTGGSYEQYF
v_gene: TRBV7-9; j_gene: TRBJ2-3; abundance: many; d_gene: -; CDR3nt: TGTGCCAGCAGCTCGGAGACGGGAGAGCACACAGATACGCAGTATTTT; CDR3aa: CASSSETGEHTDTQYF
v_gene: TRBV5-1; j_gene: TRBJ2-7; abundance: many; d_gene: -; CDR3nt: TGCGCCAGCAGCTCACAAATCGAATTAGCGGTTCCCTACGAGCAGTACTTC; CDR3aa: CASSSQIELAVPYEQYF
v_gene: TRBV5-1; j_gene: TRBJ2-7; abundance: many; d_gene: TRBD2; CDR3nt: TGCGCCAGCAGCCGTTCGCTAGCGGGAGCGGCCGAGCAGTACTTC; CDR3aa: CASSRSLAGAAEQYF
v_gene: TRBV11-2; j_gene: TRBJ2-5; abundance: few; d_gene: -; CDR3nt: TGTGCCAGCAGCTCAAGTGGCGCAAGGGGGACCCAGTACTTC; CDR3aa: CASSSSGARGTQYF
v_gene: TRBV4-1; j_gene: TRBJ1-4; abundance: many; d_gene: TRBD1; CDR3nt: TGCGCCAGCAGAAGGACAGGGGGCTCAGCTGAAAAACTGTTTTTT; CDR3aa: CASRRTGGSAEKLFF